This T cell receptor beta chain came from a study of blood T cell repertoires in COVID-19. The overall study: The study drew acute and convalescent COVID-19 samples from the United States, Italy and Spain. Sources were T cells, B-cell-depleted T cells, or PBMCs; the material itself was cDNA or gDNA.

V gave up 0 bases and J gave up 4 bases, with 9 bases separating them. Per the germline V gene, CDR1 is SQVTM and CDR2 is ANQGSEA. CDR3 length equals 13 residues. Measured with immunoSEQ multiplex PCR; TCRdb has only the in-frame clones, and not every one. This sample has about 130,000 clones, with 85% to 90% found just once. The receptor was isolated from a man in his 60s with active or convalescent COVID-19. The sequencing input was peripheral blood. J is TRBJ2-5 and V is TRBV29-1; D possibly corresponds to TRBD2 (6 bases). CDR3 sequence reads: CSVEEGRGETQYF. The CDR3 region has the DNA TGCAGCGTTGAAGAGGGGCGGGGAGAGACCCAGTACTTC. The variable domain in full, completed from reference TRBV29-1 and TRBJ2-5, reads SAVISQKPSRDICQRGTSLTIQCQVDSQVTMMFWYRQQPGQSLTLIATANQGSEATYESGFVIDKFPISRPNLTFSTLTVSNMSPEDSSIYLCSVEEGRGETQYFGPGTRLLVL.